This is a list of T cell receptor beta chains from one sample in a study of cytomegalovirus exposure and HLA in healthy donors. Libraries were prepared by immunoSEQ multiplex PCR; TCRdb keeps only in-frame clonotypes and omits some of them. Of around 150,000 clones in the sample, around nine tenths were seen once. The sequencing input was PBMCs. Receptors originate from a woman under 30 in good health and CMV-seronegative. Each CDR3 is given with its conserved first and last residue. Fields, in order: clone size, D gene, J gene, V gene, CDR3 protein, CDR3 DNA. D genes are given only for firm matches. Clone size is stated in some rows and not others, as once, few, many or a class when expanded.

NA | TRBD2 | TRBJ2-1 | TRBV2 | CASSEDGGTTEQFF | TGTGCCAGCAGTGAGGACGGGGGGACCACTGAGCAGTTCTTC
NA | TRBD2 | TRBJ2-7 | TRBV11-3 | CASSPSGGSYEQYF | TGTGCCAGCAGCCCCTCGGGGGGCTCCTACGAGCAGTACTTC
NA | TRBD1 | TRBJ1-6 | TRBV18 | CASSPNRGLDSPLHF | TGTGCCAGCTCACCTAACAGGGGGTTGGATTCACCCCTCCACTTT
NA | NA | TRBJ1-5 | TRBV6-6 | CASSYGPGVAQPQHF | TGTGCCAGCAGTTACGGGCCGGGGGTTGCTCAGCCCCAGCATTTT
NA | NA | TRBJ1-1 | TRBV7-9 | CASSLAGARAFF | TGTGCCAGCAGCTTGGCAGGGGCCAGGGCTTTCTTT
NA | NA | TRBJ2-5 | TRBV6-1 | CASRPTGETQYF | TGTGCCAGCAGGCCGACGGGGGAGACCCAGTACTTC
NA | TRBD1 | TRBJ2-5 | TRBV10-2 | CASSETRGLGETQYF | TGCGCCAGCAGTGAAACCAGGGGGCTAGGGGAGACCCAGTACTTC
NA | TRBD2 | TRBJ2-1 | TRBV6-4 | CASSVSGGAADEQFF | TGTGCCAGCAGTGTGAGCGGGGGGGCCGCGGATGAGCAGTTCTTC
NA | NA | TRBJ2-7 | TRBV29-1 | CSVEDPKGGEQYF | TGCAGCGTTGAAGATCCAAAAGGGGGAGAGCAGTACTTC
NA | NA | TRBJ1-1 | TRBV15 | CATSSQQVLSVLNTEAFF | TGTGCCACCAGCAGTCAACAGGTGTTATCGGTATTGAACACTGAAGCTTTCTTT
NA | NA | TRBJ1-6 | TRBV5-1 | CASSLGQEKRSPLHF | TGCGCCAGCAGCTTGGGACAGGAAAAGCGATCACCCCTCCACTTT
NA | TRBD1 | TRBJ2-5 | TRBV19 | CASSSYRGGQETQYF | TGTGCCAGTAGTTCTTACAGGGGTGGCCAAGAGACCCAGTACTTC
NA | NA | TRBJ1-1 | TRBV11-3 | CASSLQFNTEAFF | TGTGCCAGCAGCTTACAGTTCAACACTGAAGCTTTCTTT
NA | NA | TRBJ1-4 | TRBV27 | CASSLSLRPPNEKLFF | TGTGCCAGCAGTTTATCGCTCAGGCCTCCTAATGAAAAACTGTTTTTT
NA | TRBD1 | TRBJ2-4 | TRBV11-2 | CASSPDRAYNIQYF | TGTGCCAGCAGCCCCGACAGGGCCTACAACATTCAGTACTTC
few | NA | TRBJ1-2 | TRBV7-9 | CASSLVMVGENYGYTF | TGTGCCAGCAGCTTAGTCATGGTTGGGGAGAACTATGGCTACACCTTC
few | NA | TRBJ1-1 | TRBV10-3 | CAISEIRGEAFF | TGTGCCATCAGTGAGATAAGGGGAGAAGCTTTCTTT
NA | NA | TRBJ1-2 | TRBV2 | CASQGDHYGYTF | TGTGCCAGCCAGGGCGATCACTATGGCTACACCTTC
NA | TRBD2 | TRBJ2-7 | TRBV4-3 | CASSRGGVYEQYF | TGCGCCAGCAGCCGGGGGGGAGTCTACGAGCAGTACTTC
NA | TRBD1 | TRBJ1-5 | TRBV15 | CATSPDRGNNQPQHF | TGTGCCACCAGTCCCGACAGGGGTAACAATCAGCCCCAGCATTTT
NA | NA | TRBJ2-5 | TRBV5-1 | CASSLDNRREETQYF | TGCGCCAGCAGCTTGGATAACAGACGAGAAGAGACCCAGTACTTC
NA | TRBD1 | TRBJ1-1 | TRBV19 | CASSGTGVTEAFF | TGTGCCAGTAGTGGGACAGGGGTAACTGAAGCTTTCTTT
NA | NA | TRBJ1-5 | TRBV6-5 | CASRGSGQPQHF | TGTGCCTCTAGGGGGTCGGGTCAGCCCCAGCATTTT
NA | NA | TRBJ2-7 | TRBV7-9 | CASSGRGPFYEQYF | TGTGCCAGCAGTGGGCGGGGCCCTTTCTACGAGCAGTACTTC
few | NA | TRBJ2-3 | TRBV5-4 | CASSLIAGTDTQYF | TGTGCCAGCAGCTTGATCGCGGGCACAGATACGCAGTATTTT
NA | TRBD2 | TRBJ2-1 | TRBV19 | CASSITPGVAGSREGEQFF | TGTGCCAGTAGTATAACCCCCGGGGTAGCGGGTTCTCGGGAAGGTGAGCAGTTCTTC
NA | NA | TRBJ1-2 | TRBV5-1 | CASSLEQYGYTF | TGCGCCAGCAGCTTGGAACAATATGGCTACACCTTC
few | TRBD1 | TRBJ1-2 | TRBV4-1 | CASSRTGSGYTF | TGCGCCAGCAGCCGGACAGGGAGTGGCTACACCTTC
NA | TRBD1 | TRBJ1-5 | TRBV18 | CASSPGTGGNQPQHF | TGTGCCAGCTCACCGGGGACAGGAGGGAATCAGCCCCAGCATTTT